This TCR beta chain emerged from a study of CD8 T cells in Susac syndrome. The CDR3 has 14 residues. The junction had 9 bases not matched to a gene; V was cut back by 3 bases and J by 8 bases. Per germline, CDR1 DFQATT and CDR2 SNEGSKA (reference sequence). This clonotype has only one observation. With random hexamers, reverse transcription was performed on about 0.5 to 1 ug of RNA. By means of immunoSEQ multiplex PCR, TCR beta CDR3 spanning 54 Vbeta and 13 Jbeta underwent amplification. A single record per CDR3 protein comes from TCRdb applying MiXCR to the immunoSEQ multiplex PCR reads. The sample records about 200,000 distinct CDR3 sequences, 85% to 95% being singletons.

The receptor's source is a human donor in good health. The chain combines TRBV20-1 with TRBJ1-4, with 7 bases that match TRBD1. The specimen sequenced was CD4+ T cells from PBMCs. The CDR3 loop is CSASQGGPTEKLFF. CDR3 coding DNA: TGCAGTGCTAGCCAAGGGGGCCCTACCGAAAAACTGTTTTTT.